This is a list of T cell receptor beta chains from one sample in a study of shared T cell receptors in the human thymus. Sequencing used immunoSEQ multiplex PCR; TCRdb keeps in-frame clones, though not all of them. In the table there are 700,000 or so clones, around 85% of which are singletons. These data also featured in a second study, about human thymus T cells.

Sample: thymocytes. The origin of the receptors is a girl under three years old with a congenital heart defect. The CDR3 runs from the conserved cysteine through the conserved F or W. A D gene is named only where the DNA matches it firmly. A row's size may be missing; if present it is once, few, many or a size class.

d_gene,v_gene,j_gene,abundance,CDR3nt,CDR3aa
NA,TRBV7-9,TRBJ2-2,NA,TGTGCCAGCAGCTTAATTCCGGGGTTATACACCGGGGAGCTGTTTTTT,CASSLIPGLYTGELFF
NA,TRBV5-1,TRBJ1-1,NA,TGCGCCAGCAGCTTGGTCTACAGGTCAGGTTTGAACACTGAAGCTTTCTTT,CASSLVYRSGLNTEAFF
NA,TRBV28,TRBJ1-1,NA,TGTGCCAGCAGTCCCCCCCAAAACACTGAAGCTTTCTTT,CASSPPQNTEAFF
TRBD1,TRBV7-9,TRBJ1-1,NA,TGTGCCAGCAGTTGGACAGGGACGGGACTGGGGACTGAAGCTTTCTTT,CASSWTGTGLGTEAFF
NA,TRBV2,TRBJ1-5,NA,TGTGCCTCGGGTTCGGCAATAGTAGAGAGCAATCAGCCCCAGCATTTT,CASGSAIVESNQPQHF
NA,TRBV5-6,TRBJ2-7,few,TGTGCCAGCAGCTTGGGACAAAGCTACGAGCAGTACTTC,CASSLGQSYEQYF
TRBD1,TRBV6-1,TRBJ1-5,NA,TGTGCCAGCAGTGCAACACCGGACAGGGAAAATCAGCCCCAGCATTTT,CASSATPDRENQPQHF
NA,TRBV6-1,TRBJ1-5,once,TGTGCCAGCAGTGAAAGGGAGGCGAGCAATCAGCCCCAGCATTTT,CASSEREASNQPQHF
NA,TRBV10-2,TRBJ1-1,NA,TGCGCCAGCAGTGATCCAGGGAGGGGGGCTTGGACCCACACTGAAGCTTTCTTT,CASSDPGRGAWTHTEAFF
NA,TRBV4-1,TRBJ1-6,NA,TGCGCCAGCAGCCAAGAGGCAGGGAATTCACCCCTCCACTTT,CASSQEAGNSPLHF
NA,TRBV5-1,TRBJ1-1,once,TGCGCCAGCAGCAAGCGGGGGGTGAGGAACACTGAAGCTTTCTTT,CASSKRGVRNTEAFF
NA,TRBV4-3,TRBJ1-2,once,TGCGCCAGCAGCCAAGAGGAGGAGTCGTTAGGCTACACCTTC,CASSQEEESLGYTF
TRBD1,TRBV18,TRBJ2-2,NA,TGTGCCAGCTCACCAATATCCTTCGACAGGGACACCGGGGAGCTGTTTTTT,CASSPISFDRDTGELFF
NA,TRBV5-4,TRBJ2-7,NA,TGTGCCAGCAGCCATAAACAGGGTTCCCTGATTTCCTACGAGCAGTACTTC,CASSHKQGSLISYEQYF
NA,TRBV6-1,TRBJ1-1,NA,TGTGCCAGCAGTAAAGGGCGGGGGAACACTGAAGCTTTCTTT,CASSKGRGNTEAFF
TRBD1,TRBV9,TRBJ1-1,NA,TGTGCCAGCAGCGTAGTCGCGGGCCTGACAGGGCGTAACACTGAAGCTTTCTTT,CASSVVAGLTGRNTEAFF
TRBD1,TRBV6-5,TRBJ2-6,NA,TGTGCCAGCTCCGTGCAGGGGGTGCCCCGGGTCCTGACTTTC,CASSVQGVPRVLTF
NA,TRBV5-1,TRBJ1-2,NA,TGCGCCAGCAGCTTGGAGCGGAGCGGTGGCTACACCTTC,CASSLERSGGYTF
NA,TRBV2,TRBJ2-7,few,TGTGCCAGCACCGGAGAGTCCTCGATCAGAGTCTACGAGCAGTACTTC,CASTGESSIRVYEQYF
TRBD1,TRBV19,TRBJ1-5,NA,TGTGCCAGTAGTACGGGGACAGGGTCTCAGCCCCAGCATTTT,CASSTGTGSQPQHF
NA,TRBV14,TRBJ2-7,few,TGTGCCAGCAGCCAAGATTGGGGGGTCCACGAGCAGTACTTC,CASSQDWGVHEQYF
NA,TRBV19,TRBJ1-6,few,TGTGCCAGTAGTCCGGCGGCGAATTCACCCCTCCACTTT,CASSPAANSPLHF
NA,TRBV5-4,TRBJ1-4,NA,TGTGCCAGCAGCTTCAATCGGGACACCTCAACTAATGAAAAACTGTTTTTT,CASSFNRDTSTNEKLFF
TRBD1,TRBV5-1,TRBJ2-7,NA,TGCGCCAGCAGTTCGGTGTCGGACAGGGGCACCTACGAGCAGTACTTC,CASSSVSDRGTYEQYF
NA,TRBV5-1,TRBJ1-6,once,TGCGCCAGCAGCTTGGATCGCTACAATTCACCCCTCCACTTT,CASSLDRYNSPLHF
TRBD1,TRBV19,TRBJ2-7,NA,TGTGCCAGTAGTAACGTTCAAGGGGGACAGGCCATTTACGAGCAGTACTTC,CASSNVQGGQAIYEQYF
NA,TRBV6-1,TRBJ2-7,NA,TGTGCCAGCAGTGAAGCCGGGACAAACTACGAGCAGTACTTC,CASSEAGTNYEQYF
NA,TRBV5-1,TRBJ2-7,NA,TGCGCCAGCAGCCCTACCCGGCGGGACGGACCCTTCCACTCCTACGAGCAGTACTTC,CASSPTRRDGPFHSYEQYF
NA,TRBV7-9,TRBJ1-4,NA,TGTGCCAGCAGCTTAGTCTTCGGACAAGCAACTAATGAAAAACTGTTTTTT,CASSLVFGQATNEKLFF
NA,TRBV5-6,TRBJ1-2,once,TGTGCCAGCAGCTTGCCTCGGAGGGCCCCCTATGGCTACACCTTC,CASSLPRRAPYGYTF
NA,TRBV4-1,TRBJ2-7,NA,TGCGCCAGCAGCCAAGATGGGGGGGGGCCGGAATGGGAGCAGTACTTC,CASSQDGGGPEWEQYF
TRBD1,TRBV2,TRBJ2-7,once,TGTGCCAGCAGTGAAGCGAGAAAGGACAGGCGGTACGAGCAGTACTTC,CASSEARKDRRYEQYF
TRBD2,TRBV9,TRBJ2-3,NA,TGTGCCAGCAGCGGGAGGACTAGCGGGGGACCATCCACAGATACGCAGTATTTT,CASSGRTSGGPSTDTQYF
NA,TRBV4-3,TRBJ1-1,NA,TGCGCCAGCAGCCAAGACGAGGGCCCAAGTTGGGGGCCGAACACTGAAGCTTTCTTT,CASSQDEGPSWGPNTEAFF
TRBD1,TRBV6-1,TRBJ1-2,NA,TGTGCCAGCAGTTCCCGGGACAGGGCCCCCTATGGCTACACCTTC,CASSSRDRAPYGYTF
NA,TRBV4-1,TRBJ2-3,NA,TGCGCCAGCAGCCAAGATACAGGGAGAAGCACAGATACGCAGTATTTT,CASSQDTGRSTDTQYF
TRBD1,TRBV5-1,TRBJ1-5,NA,TGCGCCAGCAGCTTGGCCTCGGACAGGATTAGAAATCAGCCCCAGCATTTT,CASSLASDRIRNQPQHF
NA,TRBV27,TRBJ2-7,NA,TGTGCCAGCAGTTTATTTACTGGGACATTACCCTACGAGCAGTACTTC,CASSLFTGTLPYEQYF
NA,TRBV6-6,TRBJ1-1,NA,TGTGCCAGCAGTTACCCCAGACAGGCCCGCACTGAAGCTTTCTTT,CASSYPRQARTEAFF
NA,TRBV7-3,TRBJ1-6,NA,TGTGCCAGCAGCTTATTTGGGACACCTCCTGCCTATAATTCACCCCTCCACTTT,CASSLFGTPPAYNSPLHF
TRBD1,TRBV9,TRBJ2-6,NA,TGTGCCAGCAGCGTGGGGACAGGGAGAAACTCTGGGGCCAACGTCCTGACTTTC,CASSVGTGRNSGANVLTF
NA,TRBV5-8,TRBJ1-2,NA,TGTGCCAGCAGCTTGCCTCTGGGACGGCGGGAAGCAACGGACTTGGGTGGCTACACCTTC,CASSLPLGRREATDLGGYTF
NA,TRBV19,TRBJ1-2,NA,TGTGCCAGTAGCGGAACTCAACAGGAGTCTAACTATGGCTACACCTTC,CASSGTQQESNYGYTF
NA,TRBV19,TRBJ2-7,NA,TGTGCCAGTAGTACTTCTCGACATTACCCGAAGAGCTACGAGCAGTACTTC,CASSTSRHYPKSYEQYF
NA,TRBV28,TRBJ2-7,NA,TGTGCCAGCAGTCCCCAACGGGTCTCCTACGAGCAGTACTTC,CASSPQRVSYEQYF
NA,TRBV7-2,TRBJ2-7,NA,TGTGCCAGCAGTTTAGGGCGGGGCTACGAGCAGTACTTC,CASSLGRGYEQYF
TRBD1,TRBV6-5,TRBJ1-2,NA,TGTGCCAGCAGTTTCTCTAGGGACAGGGGGCGGGGGGGCTACACCTTC,CASSFSRDRGRGGYTF
TRBD1,TRBV5-1,TRBJ2-3,NA,TGCGCCACCAGAGGGACAGAACACACAGATACGCAGTATTTT,CATRGTEHTDTQYF
NA,TRBV5-4,TRBJ2-5,NA,TGTGCCAGCAGCTCGTGGCCCCGGGCCCAGTACTTC,CASSSWPRAQYF
NA,TRBV11-2,TRBJ1-2,NA,TGTGCCAGCAGACAGGGCTTGGGCTACACCTTC,CASRQGLGYTF
TRBD1,TRBV27,TRBJ1-5,NA,TGTGCCAGCAGTCCCGACAGGGGAGGTCAGCCCCAGCATTTT,CASSPDRGGQPQHF
TRBD1,TRBV19,TRBJ1-2,NA,TGTGCCAGCGCGATACCCCGGGACAGGGACGATGGCTACACCTTC,CASAIPRDRDDGYTF
NA,TRBV4-1,TRBJ1-4,NA,TGCGCCAGCAGCAACGAGGGGGGGTTAAGTAATGAAAAACTGTTTTTT,CASSNEGGLSNEKLFF